Described below is a single T cell receptor beta chain sequence and its context. The antigen remains unidentified. MiXCR, applied by TCRdb to the reads, yields one record per CDR3 protein. The repertoire includes about 78,000 distinct CDR3 sequences, roughly 40% of them detected once, and 80% to 95% sits in the top ten. Germline CDR1 is MDHEN and CDR2 is SYDVKM. V gave up 6 bases and J gave up 2 bases; unmatched junction bases: 12. The CDR3 loop spans 16 amino acids. The data were obtained in a study of T cell repertoires in cytomegalovirus infection. The wider study: Indications of both CMV infection and matching HLA type were provided by public TCR beta signatures.

Study observations and caveats: The response measured ex vivo was dominated by TCR beta clonotypes (HLA-C-restricted and CMV-specific). Of the TCR beta families, the public ones yielded a cumulative frequency that identified carriers of CMV plus the relevant HLA.

The specimen was CD8+ T cells from cultured PBMCs, collected from culture after CMV antigen stimulation. The chain couples TRBV28 to TRBJ2-5; 7 bases agree with TRBD1. This TCR was recovered from a human donor in good health (CMV status not recorded). Some clones in this sample may be carry-over from other donors' samples. The CDR3 DNA is TGTGCCAGCAGACCGACCGGGACAGTGATGCAAGAGACCCAGTACTTC. Translated: CASRPTGTVMQETQYF.